A selection of T cell receptor beta chains follows, all from one sample in a study of T cells after yellow fever vaccination. Via MiXCR, TCRdb re-called the 5' RACE reads, giving one row per CDR3 protein. The sample records approximately 32,000 distinct CDR3 sequences, roughly a tenth being singletons. The specimen was PBMCs, either bulk or a sorted T-cell subset (CD4+, CD8+, memory, or dextramer-sorted; not recorded which), collected less than 18 days after the first yellow fever vaccination. The origin of the receptors is a man aged 18 to 29 who received the YFV17D yellow fever vaccine. Each CDR3 is given with its conserved first and last residue. D genes are given only for firm matches. Some rows have no size entry. The others give once, few or many, or a class for an expanded clone.

v_call	clone_size	j_call	d_call	cdr3_nt	cdr3_aa
TRBV5-1	many	TRBJ2-2	NA	TGCGCCAGCAGCTTGTGGTCCGAAAGCGGGGAGCTGTTTTTT	CASSLWSESGELFF
TRBV7-7	many	TRBJ2-5	NA	TGTGCTAGCAGCTCATGGATCCAAGAGACCCAGTACTTC	CASSSWIQETQYF
TRBV5-5	NA	TRBJ2-1	NA	TGTGCCAGCAGCCCCGGGACTCTTACCTACAATGAGCAGTTCTTC	CASSPGTLTYNEQFF
TRBV4-1	many	TRBJ1-5	NA	TGCGCCAGCAGCCAAGGACCAGGGGAGGCTCAGCCCCAGCATTTT	CASSQGPGEAQPQHF
TRBV3-1	few	TRBJ2-3	NA	TGTGCCAGCAGCCCAGGACTGGTGGGGGGGCCAAACACAGATACGCAGTATTTT	CASSPGLVGGPNTDTQYF
TRBV3-1	many	TRBJ1-4	NA	TGTGCCAGCAGCCAAGTCCATAAGGAAAAACTGTTTTTT	CASSQVHKEKLFF
TRBV5-4	medium-sized	TRBJ1-2	NA	TGTGCCAGCAGCTTGCCGAGAGGGGAGGCCTATGGCTACACCTTC	CASSLPRGEAYGYTF
TRBV13	many	TRBJ2-7	TRBD1	TGTGCCAGCAGCAGGGGGCAAATCGAGCAGTACTTC	CASSRGQIEQYF
TRBV5-4	NA	TRBJ2-6	NA	TGTGCCAGCAGCTTTGGACCTGGGGCCAACGTCCTGACTTTC	CASSFGPGANVLTF
TRBV11-3	many	TRBJ2-5	TRBD2	TGTGCCAGCAGCCATGGACTAGCGGGGGGTAGCCAAGAGACCCAGTACTTC	CASSHGLAGGSQETQYF